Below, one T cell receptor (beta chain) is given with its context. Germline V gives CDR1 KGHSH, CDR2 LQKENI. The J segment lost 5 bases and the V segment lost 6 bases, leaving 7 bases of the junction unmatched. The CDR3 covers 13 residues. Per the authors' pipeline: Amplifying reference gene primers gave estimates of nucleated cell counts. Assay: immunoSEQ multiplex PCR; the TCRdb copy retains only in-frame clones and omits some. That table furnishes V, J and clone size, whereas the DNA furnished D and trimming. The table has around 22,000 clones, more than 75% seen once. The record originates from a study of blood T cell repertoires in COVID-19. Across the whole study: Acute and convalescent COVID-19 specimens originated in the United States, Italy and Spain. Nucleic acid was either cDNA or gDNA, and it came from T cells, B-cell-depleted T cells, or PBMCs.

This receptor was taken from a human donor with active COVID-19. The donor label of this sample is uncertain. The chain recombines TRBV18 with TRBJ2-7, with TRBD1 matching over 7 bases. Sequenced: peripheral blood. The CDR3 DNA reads TGTGCCAGCTCTACCGGGACAGATAACGAGCAGTACTTC. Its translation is CASSTGTDNEQYF.